This T cell receptor beta chain comes out of a study of tumor and adjacent non-tumor tissue in lung cancer. No cell sorting was done before RNA was extracted from the tissue. This CDR3 region has 13 residues. Germline V lookup: CDR1 SGHAT, CDR2 FQNNGV. Findings and limits, study-wide: TCR diversity was significantly greater in tumor than normal lung tissue.

Turning to this clonotype: Its target is not known. An end of the junction does not agree with germline; a read error may underlie this.

A modified ARM-PCR protocol with three rounds of nested PCR amplified TCRbeta. MiXCR was run by TCRdb on the multiplex PCR reads, yielding one entry per CDR3 protein. The sample lists roughly 66,000 distinct CDR3 sequences, less than 80% occurring once. The sequence was collected from a man in his 60s with non-small cell lung cancer. The chain carries TRBV11-2 and TRBJ2-5; maybe TRBD2 (6 bases). Sequences were obtained from lung tumor tissue. The CDR3 DNA reads as TGTGCCAGCAGCATAGGACTACAAGAGACACAGTACTTC. It translates to CASSIGLQETQYF.